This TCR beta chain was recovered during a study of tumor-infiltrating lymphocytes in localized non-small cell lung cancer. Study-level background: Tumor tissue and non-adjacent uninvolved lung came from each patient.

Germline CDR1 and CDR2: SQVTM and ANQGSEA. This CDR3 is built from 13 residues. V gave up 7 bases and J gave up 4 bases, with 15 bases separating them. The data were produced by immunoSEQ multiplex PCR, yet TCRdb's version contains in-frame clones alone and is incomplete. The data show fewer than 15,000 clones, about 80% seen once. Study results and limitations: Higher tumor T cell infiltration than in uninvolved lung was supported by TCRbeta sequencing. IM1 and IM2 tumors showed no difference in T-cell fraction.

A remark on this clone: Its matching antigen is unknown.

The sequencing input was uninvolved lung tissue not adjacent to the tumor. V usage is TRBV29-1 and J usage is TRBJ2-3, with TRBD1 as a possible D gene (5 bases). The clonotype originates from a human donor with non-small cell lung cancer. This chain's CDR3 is CSADGGAADTQYF. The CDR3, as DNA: TGCAGCGCCGACGGTGGGGCCGCAGATACGCAGTATTTT.